What follows are 11 T cell receptor beta chains derived from one specimen sequenced in a study of cytomegalovirus exposure and HLA in healthy donors. It was with 60 Vbeta and 13 Jbeta primers that the PCR ran. Method: immunoSEQ multiplex PCR; TCRdb's copy keeps in-frame clones and lacks some. The table records 140,000 or so clones, approximately 80% of them present only once. The sequencing sample was made of PBMCs. The receptors originated from a female donor in good health and CMV-seronegative.

V and J are TRBV4-2 and TRBJ2-7; TRBD2 agrees at 8 bases. J was trimmed by 2 bases and V by 4 bases; bases with no gene match: 4. Germline loops: CDR1 LGHNA, CDR2 YNFKEQ. The CDR3 spans 14 residues. DNA for the CDR3: TGTGCCAGCAGCCCTAGCGGGCCGACCTACGAGCAGTACTTC. Translated, it gives CASSPSGPTYEQYF.

The CDR3 loop is CASSYTGVFYNEQFF. CDR3 nucleotide sequence: TGTGCCAGCAGTTACACGGGAGTTTTTTACAATGAGCAGTTCTTC. The chain is built from TRBV6-5 and TRBJ2-1; tentatively, D is TRBD2 (6 bases). Per the germline V gene, CDR1 is MNHEY and CDR2 is SVGAGI. V shed 2 bases and J shed 4 bases, with 12 bases lying between them. The CDR3 covers 15 residues.

The J gene is TRBJ2-1, the V gene TRBV29-1; 7 bases agree with TRBD1. V shed 6 bases, J shed 4 bases, and the junction held 6 bases outside the gene matches. The CDR3 consists of 13 residues. Germline lookup yields CDR1 SQVTM and CDR2 ANQGSEA. CDR3 in DNA: TGCAGCGTGGGACAGAGATCATACAATGAGCAGTTCTTC. Protein: CSVGQRSYNEQFF.

The J gene is TRBJ1-2, the V gene TRBV10-3, with a possible D match to TRBD1 (6 bases). Germline V gives CDR1 ENHRY, CDR2 SYGVKD. Trimming cost V 5 bases and J 0 bases, with 13 bases left between them. The CDR3 contains 15 residues. The chain's CDR3 is CAISKDSLANYGYTF. The DNA for the CDR3 is TGTGCCATCAGTAAGGACAGCTTAGCTAACTATGGCTACACCTTC.

The rearrangement joins TRBV7-4 to TRBJ2-4, with D unresolved. The CDR3 runs 15 residues. Trimming removed 1 base from V and 0 bases from J, with 7 bases in between. Germline lookup yields CDR1 SGHVT and CDR2 SQSDAQ. The CDR3 sequence is CASSLETRAKNIQYF. The CDR3 bases are TGTGCCAGCAGCTTAGAAACGAGAGCCAAAAACATTCAGTACTTC.

The table lists this clone with a few counts. V is TRBV30 and J is TRBJ1-1; D unclear. Germline CDR1 and CDR2: GTSNPN and SVGIG (reference sequence). The CDR3 has 15 residues. The germline V and J ends were trimmed by 2 bases and 5 bases, with 18 bases remaining between them. In nucleotides, the CDR3 is TGTGCCTGGAGTCTTCTTGAGGCCTCTGTTACTGAAGCTTTCTTT. Amino acid sequence: CAWSLLEASVTEAFF.

This chain joins TRBV6-1 and TRBJ1-1; D uncertain. V was pared by 6 bases and J by 6 bases, with 14 bases between. Germline CDR1 MNHNS, CDR2 SASEGT. This CDR3 is 13 amino acids long. The CDR3 loop reads CASRFFSRAEAFF. CDR3 nucleotides: TGTGCCAGCAGATTTTTCTCGAGGGCTGAAGCTTTCTTT.

The chain uses TRBV27 and TRBJ1-1; D is undetermined. This CDR3 region has 17 residues. Germline V lookup: CDR1 MNHEY, CDR2 SMNVEV (reference sequence). Trimming cost V 2 bases and J 1 base, with 17 bases left between them. The CDR3: CASSLAADHKRNTEAFF. The CDR3 region has the DNA TGTGCCAGCAGTTTAGCGGCAGACCATAAGAGGAACACTGAAGCTTTCTTT.

In its sample, this clone was seen once. The chain links TRBV7-3 to TRBJ2-1; D perhaps matches TRBD2 (7 bases). Germline V gene lookup returns CDR1 SGHTA and CDR2 FQGTGA. The length of the CDR3 is 15 residues. With 6 bases removed from V and 8 bases from J, the gap between germline ends came to 20 bases. The CDR3 loop is CASSSGGPGLYEQFF. The CDR3 nucleotides read TGTGCCAGCAGTTCGGGGGGCCCGGGCCTATATGAGCAGTTCTTC.

The chain uses TRBV10-3 and TRBJ2-7; no firm D call. The CDR3 sequence is 18 residues long. Germline V gene lookup returns CDR1 ENHRY and CDR2 SYGVKD. Trimming pared 6 bases from V and 0 bases from J, leaving 24 bases between. CDR3 protein: CAIRAGTYLKSGSYEQYF. In DNA form, the CDR3 reads TGTGCCATCAGGGCAGGCACCTACCTGAAGTCTGGCTCCTACGAGCAGTACTTC.

The genes are TRBV5-1 and TRBJ2-7; D may be TRBD1 (5 bases). This CDR3 contains 16 residues. The V end lost 0 bases, the J end lost 7 bases, and 20 bases lay between the germline ends. The germline CDR1 and CDR2 sequences are SGHRS and YFSETQ. CDR3 sequence reads: CASSLELGRLRREQYF. Written as DNA, the CDR3 is TGCGCCAGCAGCTTGGAATTGGGGCGCCTACGTAGGGAGCAGTACTTC.